This T cell receptor (beta chain) was captured in a study of cytomegalovirus exposure and HLA in healthy donors (dated by TCRdb to the late 2010s). About the investigation overall: An earlier analysis of several hundred of the donors reported more than 250 Gb of sequence data and 117 million unique TCR beta sequences from roughly 180 million T cells. The aim of the study was to test whether cataloging public T cell receptors could identify signatures of past pathogen exposure. To predict cytomegalovirus infection status, the study brought together high-throughput TCR immunosequencing, statistical association of individual TCRs with disease status, and machine learning. Every discovery cohort repertoire had been produced on one sequencing platform. Of the approximately 400 genotyped donors, 80% to 90% were placed in the genetic ancestry cluster associated with self-reported Caucasian donors. Typing coverage differed by locus: A, B, C, DRB1 and DQB1 were typed in roughly 620-630 donors, DQA1 in roughly 510, DPA1 in around 610, and DPB1 in roughly 470. Four or five DR-DQ haplotypes were handled as single units for association and clustering, since linkage in the cohort was strong. In the later analysis, no new phenotypic data were used to find candidate immune exposures; instead, reliance was placed on TCR beta sequences and their occurrence across donors. An earlier analysis of 500 to 650 of the donors applied high-throughput TCR beta sequencing to assess whether each TCR beta V gene segment acted as functional or pseudogenic. Among roughly 370 genotyped donors of the cohort, an average of approximately 230,000 unique TCR beta nucleotide sequences were sequenced per donor, around 20% of them non-productive. Approximately 310 gigabases of sequencing data and tens of millions of unique TCR sequences made up an early release that covered approximately 700 HLA-typed donors. In addition to the first cohort of 666 subjects, a separate validation cohort of 120 different subjects was used. A later analysis re-analyzed previously published TCR beta repertoires from several hundred donors and added high-resolution HLA genotyping to study TCR occurrence patterns. Donor age, sex, ethnicity and CMV serostatus were collected together with the repertoire data. The study profiled the T cell repertoires of 500 to 800 subjects by immunosequencing and related them to cytomegalovirus serostatus. A later genetic analysis took genome-wide SNP genotypes for about 55% of the roughly 670 donors and used that subset as a discovery cohort. Class I and class II HLA loci were covered by the typing at four-digit resolution. General findings and caveats noted by the study authors: In a later genetic analysis, a missense DCLRE1C variant was associated with V-gene and J-gene trimming of TCR beta chains, and the association was replicated in an independent cohort. Because HLA typing was unavailable for some donors at each locus, only the typed subset was used in association tests. The study listed 164 TCR beta chains as associated with cytomegalovirus. The only immune exposure information available for the cohort was CMV serostatus. In vitro tests confirmed that a few of the cytomegalovirus-associated TCR beta chains recognize cytomegalovirus antigens. A group of highly shared sequence variants was considered likely to be a technical artifact of the sequencing pipeline. In this cohort, only TCR beta chains were sequenced, and detectable features were limited by the absence of alpha or paired-chain data. A later analysis reported that several top co-occurrence clusters appeared linked to parvovirus B19, influenza, CMV and Epstein-Barr virus. Correlated functional status among segregating V segments might be attributable to linkage disequilibrium, but an unknown experimental factor could not be ruled out. A later genetic analysis reported fewer N-insertions in productive TCRs among donors in an Asian-associated ancestry cluster than the roughly 650-donor mean. In a later analysis, TCR association rates were found to vary across HLA loci, with the most associated TCRs seen for DRB1 alleles and the fewest for HLA-C alleles. According to a later analysis, most CMV-associated TCR beta chains appeared to be HLA-restricted, and the HLA associations seemed to be driven largely by CMV exposure. The earlier analysis of about 600 of the donors excluded 15 to 20 rarely observed V segments, including chromosome 9 orphons, because counts were too low. Most TCR sequences were observed very rarely across donors, whereas some public TCRs were present in many individuals. Presence/absence analyses assumed roughly uniform sequencing depth across donors, an assumption that may not hold. A further reported finding was that TCR beta sequences accurately predicted the HLA-A and HLA-B alleles for most subjects in the first cohort. It was suggested by the authors that the approach could potentially be generalized to other disease states and immunological phenotypes. Specific HLA alleles were associated with 16,951 TCR beta sequences at a false discovery rate of 0.05 in a later analysis. The classifier was reported to diagnose cytomegalovirus status with high specificity and sensitivity in both the original and validation cohorts. In a later analysis, HLA-associated TCR beta chains showed more clonal expansion and lower generation probabilities than non-associated chains that were equally common. Strong co-occurrence of HLA alleles, especially DR and DQ, made assigning TCR associations to individual alleles difficult. In an earlier analysis of around 600 of the donors, most TCR beta V segments were observed in productive rearrangements about 90% or about 30% of the time, broadly matching IMGT annotations.

The cohort consisted of 600 or so healthy bone marrow donors. Cohort members were all nominally healthy when sampled, although unrecorded immune exposures were likely present. The donor tested CMV seropositive, placing the donor among the 290 or so seropositive members of the cohort. A peripheral blood sample was collected from each donor, and TCR beta sequencing was performed on peripheral blood mononuclear cells. Genomic DNA was extracted from the blood cell samples with the Qiagen DNeasy Blood Extraction Kit. Library preparation used the immunoSEQ multiplex PCR assay. A mixture of 60 forward primers for TCR Vbeta segments and 13 reverse primers for TCR Jbeta segments was used in the multiplex PCR. Amplification of the CDR3 region of rearranged TCR beta genes was performed with a multiplex PCR assay on genomic DNA. The Illumina HiSeq System was used to sequence the amplified TCR beta libraries as 87-base-pair reads. In the paper's pipeline: A later analysis tallied roughly 76 million unique TCR beta chains across the 660 or so repertoires, and approximately 12 million of those chains were shared by two or more donors. Raw reads were error-corrected and collapsed into unique sequences by a nearest-neighbor algorithm in which closely related sequences were merged to remove PCR and sequencing errors. To assign V, D and J gene segments, CDR3 sequences were aligned to IMGT reference sequences. For a sequence to be retained, a match of at least six nucleotides to both a V gene segment and a J gene segment was required. A rearrangement counted as productive if the CDR3 had no stop codons and remained in frame with V and J, and every other rearrangement counted as non-productive. Following IMGT convention, CDR3 was defined as the stretch from the second conserved V-encoded cysteine to the conserved J-encoded phenylalanine. In an earlier analysis of 550 to 650 of the donors, sequences lacking an unambiguous match to a single V gene segment were excluded. In an earlier analysis of 587 of the donors, V segments were called functional above 56.7% productive rearrangements and were called segregating when the between-donor standard deviation exceeded 5%. To diagnose cytomegalovirus status from the catalog of TCR beta chain sequences, a statistical classification framework was built. V and J gene assignment, in a later analysis, came from comparing TCR nucleotide sequences with IMGT/GENE-DB human TR gene sequences. Using the TCRdist pipeline, a later analysis assigned CDR3 sequences along with most-parsimonious VDJ recombination scenarios. In a later analysis, each TCR beta chain was defined by its CDR3 amino acid sequence together with its V-gene family, and reads without a unique V-gene family were excluded. As a way to deal with suspected cross-contamination and a sequencing artifact, a later analysis dropped more than 500 nucleotide sequences that were highly shared and had low generation probability. A later analysis calculated a clonal expansion index for each public chain from normalized within-repertoire ranks of inferred template counts. A later analysis computed generation probabilities with a VDJ recombination model fitted to out-of-frame rearrangements, and checked the results against IGoR. In a later analysis, hypergeometric tests were used to score TCR-TCR, TCR-HLA and TCR-CMV co-occurrence, with a repertoire-size bias correction applied to TCR pairs. A later analysis estimated false discovery rates by permuting HLA or CMV assignments 20 times. In a later analysis, co-occurring TCRs were grouped using DBSCAN, and TCRdist sequence similarity was added for clustering within HLA-allele-positive subsets. For co-occurrence clustering, repertoires with fewer than 30,000 or more than 120,000 public chains were excluded, along with four or five repertoires with anomalous nucleotide sharing. In its TCRdb copy, this immuneACCESS table keeps in-frame sequences only and misses some clones. Where compared with another copy, unresolved V genes explain less than half of these, and the others have no known cause. The DNA gave D and trimming, while V, J and clone size come from that table. Recorded for this sample are 130,000 to 150,000 clones; about 80% of them occurred a single time. Around 2.5% of the sample rests with the top ten.

This clone was picked up one time. No antigen is known for it. Base qualities are missing; no much larger clone stands one base away. The source material was PBMCs. This sequence originates from a woman under 30 in good health and CMV-seropositive.

The CDR3 in this case is CASRLSGGPDSGANVLTF. Read as DNA, the sequence is TGTGCCAGCAGACTAAGCGGGGGCCCTGACTCTGGGGCCAACGTCCTGACTTTC. The chain was built from TRBV7-8 and TRBJ2-6; a stretch of 8 junction bases matches TRBD2. From V the trimming removes 6 bases and from J it removes 0 bases, while the gene matches leave 10 bases of the junction unaccounted for. Inclusive of the bounding cysteine and phenylalanine, the CDR3 is 18 residues long. The CDR3 DNA has 54 bases and is translated from base 1. Per the germline V gene, SGHVS is the CDR1 and FQNEAQ is the CDR2.